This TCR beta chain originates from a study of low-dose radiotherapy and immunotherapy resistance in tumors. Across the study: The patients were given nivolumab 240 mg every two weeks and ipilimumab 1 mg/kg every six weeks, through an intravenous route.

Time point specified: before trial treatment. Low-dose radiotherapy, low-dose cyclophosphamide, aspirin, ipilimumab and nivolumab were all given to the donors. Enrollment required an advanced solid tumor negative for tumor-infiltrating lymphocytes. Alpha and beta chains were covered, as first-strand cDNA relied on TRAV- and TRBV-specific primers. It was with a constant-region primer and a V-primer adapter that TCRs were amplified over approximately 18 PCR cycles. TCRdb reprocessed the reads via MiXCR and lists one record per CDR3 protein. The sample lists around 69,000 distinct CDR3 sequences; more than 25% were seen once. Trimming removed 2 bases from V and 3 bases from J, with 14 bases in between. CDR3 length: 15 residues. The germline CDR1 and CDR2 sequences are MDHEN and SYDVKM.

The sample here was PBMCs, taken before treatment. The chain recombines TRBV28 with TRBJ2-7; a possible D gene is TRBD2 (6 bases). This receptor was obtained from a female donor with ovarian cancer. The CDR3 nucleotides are TGTGCCAGCAGTTTAGATGGGGGGAACGTCTACGAGCAGTACTTC. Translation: CASSLDGGNVYEQYF.